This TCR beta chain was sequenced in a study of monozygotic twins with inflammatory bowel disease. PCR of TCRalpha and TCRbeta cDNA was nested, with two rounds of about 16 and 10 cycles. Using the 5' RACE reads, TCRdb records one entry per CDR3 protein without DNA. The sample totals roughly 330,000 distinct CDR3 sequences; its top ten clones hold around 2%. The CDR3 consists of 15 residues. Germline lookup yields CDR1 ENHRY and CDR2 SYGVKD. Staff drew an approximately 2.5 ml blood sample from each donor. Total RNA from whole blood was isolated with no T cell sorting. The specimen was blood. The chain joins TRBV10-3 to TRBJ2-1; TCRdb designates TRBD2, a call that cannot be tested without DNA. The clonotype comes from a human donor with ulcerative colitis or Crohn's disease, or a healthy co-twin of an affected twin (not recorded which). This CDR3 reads CATYRELSSYNEQFF.